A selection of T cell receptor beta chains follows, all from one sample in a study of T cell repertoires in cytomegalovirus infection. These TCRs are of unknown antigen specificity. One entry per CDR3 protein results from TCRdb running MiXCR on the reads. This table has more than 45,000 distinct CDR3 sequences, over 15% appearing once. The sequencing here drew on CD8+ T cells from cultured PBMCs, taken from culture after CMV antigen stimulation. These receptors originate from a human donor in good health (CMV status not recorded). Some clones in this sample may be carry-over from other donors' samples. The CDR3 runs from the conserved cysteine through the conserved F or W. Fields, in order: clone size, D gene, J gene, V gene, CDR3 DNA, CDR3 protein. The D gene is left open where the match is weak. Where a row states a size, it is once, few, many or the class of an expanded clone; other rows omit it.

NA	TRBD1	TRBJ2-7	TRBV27	TGTGCCAGCAGAAGTACAGGGGTCGAGCAGTACTTC	CASRSTGVEQYF
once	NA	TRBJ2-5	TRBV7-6	TGTGCCAGCAGCTTAGACATCGCAGGTTATTCGGTCTGGGAGACCCAGTACTTC	CASSLDIAGYSVWETQYF
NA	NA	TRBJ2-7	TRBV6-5	TGTGCCAGCAATCGGCGGGACAGTGGGTACGAGCAGTACTTC	CASNRRDSGYEQYF
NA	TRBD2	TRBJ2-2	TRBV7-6	TGTGCCAGCAGCTTAAGCCAGCCGGGGACTAGCGTGAACGGGGAGCTGTTTTTT	CASSLSQPGTSVNGELFF
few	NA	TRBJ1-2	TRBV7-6	TGTGCCAGCAGCTCACAGGGTGTAGATGGCTACACCTTC	CASSSQGVDGYTF
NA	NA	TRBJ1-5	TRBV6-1	TGTGCCAGCAGTGAAGCTTGGGTATTCGATCAGCCCCAGCATTTT	CASSEAWVFDQPQHF
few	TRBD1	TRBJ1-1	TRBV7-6	TGTGCCAGCAGCTATAGCGACAGGGCCACTGAAGCTTTCTTT	CASSYSDRATEAFF
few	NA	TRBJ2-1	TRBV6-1	TGTGCCAGCCCTAGCGACCCGAACAATGAGCAGTTCTTC	CASPSDPNNEQFF
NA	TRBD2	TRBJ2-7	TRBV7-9	TGTGCCAGCAGCAGACCCGGGGTAGCGGGAGTCTACGAGCAGTACTTC	CASSRPGVAGVYEQYF
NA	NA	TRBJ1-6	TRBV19	TGTGCCAGTAAATCGGGGAAGGGTTCACCCCTCCACTTT	CASKSGKGSPLHF
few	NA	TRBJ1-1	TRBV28	TGTGCCAGCAGTTTACGGTCTAACAACCGGAACACTGAAGCTTTCTTT	CASSLRSNNRNTEAFF
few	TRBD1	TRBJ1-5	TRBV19	TGTGCCAGTAGGGGACAGATCAATCAGCCCCAGCATTTT	CASRGQINQPQHF
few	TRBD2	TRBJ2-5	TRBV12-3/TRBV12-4	TGTGCCAGCAGTTCTTCCGGGACTAGAAAAGAGACCCAGTACTTC	CASSSSGTRKETQYF
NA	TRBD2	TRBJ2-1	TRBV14	TGTGCCAGCAGACCGGTCGGCGGGACTAGCGGAACCTCGGAGCAGTTCTTC	CASRPVGGTSGTSEQFF
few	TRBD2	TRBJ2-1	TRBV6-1	TGTGCCAGCAGTGTCTCCGGGAGGGCCGACAATGAGCAGTTCTTC	CASSVSGRADNEQFF
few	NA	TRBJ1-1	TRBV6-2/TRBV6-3	TGTGCCAGCAGTTACGGATCTAGAAACACTGAAGCTTTCTTT	CASSYGSRNTEAFF
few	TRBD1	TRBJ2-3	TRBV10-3	TGTGCCATCAGGACAGGGGGCGAGGCAGATACGCAGTATTTT	CAIRTGGEADTQYF
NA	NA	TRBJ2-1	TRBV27	TGTGCCAGCAGTCTCCGCACAGGGCACCAGTTCTTC	CASSLRTGHQFF
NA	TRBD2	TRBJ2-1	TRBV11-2	TGTGCCAGCAGCTTAGAGCTCTCAGCGGGAGGGCCCGGCAATGAGCAGTTCTTC	CASSLELSAGGPGNEQFF
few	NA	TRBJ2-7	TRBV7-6	TGTGCCAGCAGCCCGATCCTTGCCCCTAGCTCCTACGAGCAGTACTTC	CASSPILAPSSYEQYF
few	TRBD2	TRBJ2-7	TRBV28	TGTGCCAGCAGTCTACACCCTGGCGGGAGGGAAACCTACGAGCAGTACTTC	CASSLHPGGRETYEQYF
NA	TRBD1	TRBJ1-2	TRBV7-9	TGTGCCAGCAGCTCCCAGACAGGGCGCTATGGCTACACCTTC	CASSSQTGRYGYTF
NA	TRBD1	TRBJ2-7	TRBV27	TGTGCCAGCAGTCTCCGCCCACCGGCAGGGGGCAAGTACGAGCAGTACTTC	CASSLRPPAGGKYEQYF
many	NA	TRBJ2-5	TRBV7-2	TGTGCCAGCAGCTCTGGGCCAGTGGCAACCCAGTACTTC	CASSSGPVATQYF